This TCR beta chain was retrieved from a study of lymphopenia after photon versus proton radiotherapy (dated by TCRdb to about 2019). Regarding the study in general: The study compared the immunological effects of photon versus proton radiation therapy in patients with gastrointestinal tumors who developed high-grade lymphopenia. The roughly 21 patients in the cohort had gastrointestinal tumors, were treated with either photon or proton therapy, and subsequently developed lymphopenia. The goal of the study was to describe how the two radiation modalities differ in their effects on the immune system. Overall study results and their limits: Once the lymphocyte count had reached its nadir, the repertoires of photon-treated patients showed oligoclonal expansion, particularly of CD8+ Temra cells, and this expansion drove the decline in diversity. Across the cohort, an inverse correlation was found between a larger post-nadir drop in TCR diversity and overall survival time among patients who died. During treatment, patients who received proton therapy stayed relatively stable, whereas patients who received photon therapy lost naive T cells and TCR diversity and gained effector/memory populations. The authors looked at the survival association only in patients who died, and they framed better survival with proton therapy as a possibility rather than a demonstrated result.

There are 15 amino acids in the CDR3, from cysteine to phenylalanine inclusive. The sequence is cut down to CDR3 DNA, 45 bases in frame from base 1. A distance of 14 bases separates the germline ends of V and J, which lose 2 bases and 4 bases respectively. The CDR1 and CDR2 encoded by the germline V gene (reference sequence) are MNHEY and SMNVEV. The library was prepared using the immunoSEQ multiplex PCR assay. Deep sequencing of rearranged TCR beta loci, alongside multiparametric flow cytometry, was used to profile T cell repertoires. Sourced from immuneACCESS, this table was stored by TCRdb with only in-frame sequences that have V and J called. A share of the clones is absent; for the studies checked, an unresolved V gene accounts for under half, and the remainder has no known explanation. This sample has tens of thousands of clones in its table, and 85% to 90% of those were observed once. Clones ranked in the top ten supply more than 6.5% of the sample.

In regard to this clone: It lacks a known antigen. The record has no base qualities; no much larger clone is one base away.

This clonotype originated in a woman aged 70 to 79 with pancreatic cancer. Some clones in this sample may be carry-over from other donors' samples. The sample was peripheral blood, taken from a patient treated with proton-based radiotherapy. This sequence uses TRBV27 and TRBJ1-2; no D segment can be confidently identified. CDR3 region: CASSLRPGWSYGYTF. The bases read TGTGCCAGCAGTTTAAGGCCGGGGTGGAGCTATGGCTACACCTTC.